A single sample gave rise to the 7 T cell receptor beta chains below, sequenced in a study of blood T cell repertoires in COVID-19. Data came from immunoSEQ multiplex PCR; TCRdb stores just in-frame clones and leaves some out. The table includes about 160,000 clones, around 85% detected once. What was sequenced was peripheral blood. All receptors come from a human donor with acute or convalescent COVID-19. The donor label of this sample is uncertain.

The rearrangement joins TRBV28 to TRBJ1-4; D remains ambiguous. This CDR3 region has 13 residues. Germline V gives CDR1 MDHEN, CDR2 SYDVKM. The V end lost 2 bases, the J end lost 10 bases, and 11 bases lay between the germline ends. The CDR3 is CASSLLGVGKLFF. The DNA of the CDR3 is TGTGCCAGCAGTTTACTAGGAGTAGGAAAACTGTTTTTT.

The chain employs TRBV4-1 and TRBJ1-1; D is perhaps TRBD1 (6 bases). Germline CDR1 and CDR2: MGHRA and YSYEKL. This CDR3 comprises 18 residues. V lost 0 bases and J lost 1, with 18 bases in between. Written as DNA, the CDR3 is TGCGCCAGCAGCCAAGAGGGGGAGGGGGGAGGTCGGAACACTGAAGCTTTCTTT. This translates into CASSQEGEGGGRNTEAFF.

The V and J genes are TRBV7-3 and TRBJ2-7; 9 bases line up with TRBD1. The CDR3 extends over 13 amino acids. Trimming at V came to 3 bases and at J to 4 bases, leaving 1 base not matched to a gene. CDR1 is SGHTA, CDR2 FQGTGA, per germline. The CDR3 region has the DNA TGTGCCAGCAGCTTGACAGGGGGTTACGAGCAGTACTTC. Protein product: CASSLTGGYEQYF.

The DNA for the CDR3 is TGTGCCATCGACAGGGGCGAAAGGGGCACTGAAGCTTTCTTT. Its translation: CAIDRGERGTEAFF. The chain employs TRBV10-3 and TRBJ1-1, with TRBD1 matching 8 bases. The CDR3 contains 14 residues. Germline loops: CDR1 ENHRY, CDR2 SYGVKD. Trimming at V came to 8 bases and at J to 4 bases, leaving 9 bases not matched to a gene.

The chain links TRBV6-4 to TRBJ2-6, with unresolved D. Deletions cut 0 bases from V and 2 bases from J, with 8 bases between. Germline V gene data show CDR1 as MRHNA and CDR2 as SNTAGT. This CDR3 contains 16 residues. The CDR3 loop is CASSDSGRTGANVLTF. The CDR3 DNA reads TGTGCCAGCAGTGACTCGGGCAGGACTGGGGCCAACGTCCTGACTTTC.

CDR3 bases: TGTGCCAGCAGCCCCAACCCAGGAAGGTGGCACACTGAAGCTTTCTTT. Translated, it gives CASSPNPGRWHTEAFF. V and J are TRBV27 and TRBJ1-1; D gene unclear. V was cut by 6 bases and J by 3 bases, with 20 bases left in between. The germline gives CDR1 MNHEY, CDR2 SMNVEV (reference sequence). The CDR3 is made up of 16 amino acids.

The chain has TRBV20-1 and TRBJ1-2, with D tentatively TRBD1 (5 bases). The V gene lost 4 bases and the J gene lost 7 bases, with 10 bases spanning the gap. The germline gives CDR1 DFQATT, CDR2 SNEGSKA (reference sequence). The CDR3 is 11 residues long. The CDR3 protein is CSAIDSAGYTF. The CDR3 coding sequence is TGCAGTGCTATCGACAGCGCTGGCTACACCTTC.